This T cell receptor beta chain is drawn from a study of blood T cells in healthy people across ages. On this clonotype itself: Its antigen remains unidentified.

CDR1 and CDR2 from the germline V gene are SGHRS and YFSETQ. The germline V and J ends were trimmed by 0 bases and 3 bases, with 12 bases remaining between them. The CDR3 extends over 15 amino acids. Findings and caveats of the study: The study could not conclusively compare naive and antigen-experienced cells, given its unsorted PBMCs.

Donors were systemically healthy Caucasian individuals from Russia aged 6 to 90 years. It was with a sample-barcoded 5' primer and a J-beta primer mix that a second PCR of roughly 7 to 12 cycles was run. A tag from a template-switch adaptor with 12 random nucleotides marked each cDNA molecule. TCRdb called the 5' RACE reads again in MiXCR, with one record for every CDR3 protein. The sample carries about 1.4 million distinct CDR3 sequences, 55% to 75% recorded once. The chain has TRBV5-1 and TRBJ1-1; TRBD1 might be the D (6 bases). Sequencing input: blood. The TCR was taken from a man younger than 30 in good health. The CDR3 loop reads CASSLGNRDDTEAFF. DNA of the CDR3: TGCGCCAGCAGCTTGGGTAACAGGGACGACACTGAAGCTTTCTTT.